This T cell receptor (beta chain) was obtained from a study of glioma-infiltrating T cells after dendritic cell vaccination (dated by TCRdb to the mid-2010s). The study in broad terms: A cohort of 15 or so glioblastoma patients from Phase I and II dendritic cell vaccination trials was included, of whom 9 were newly diagnosed and 6 had recurrent disease. Autologous tumor lysate-pulsed dendritic cell vaccination was administered to the patients between about 2003 and 2012. To make the vaccine, monocyte-derived dendritic cells were cultured for 7 to 8 days with IL-4 and GM-CSF and then pulsed overnight with autologous tumor lysate. Patients received three intradermal dendritic cell vaccine injections at biweekly intervals in the arm below the axilla. Tumor-infiltrating lymphocyte content was quantified and tumor and blood repertoires were compared in dendritic cell-vaccinated glioblastoma patients by deep sequencing of TCR beta CDR3 regions. Survival after dendritic cell vaccination was correlated with TCR sequencing metrics, including TIL content and tumor-blood repertoire overlap. Points the paper makes about the study in general: No direct relationship between TCR clonality and survival was found, suggesting that a diverse polyclonal response may matter. Higher estimated pretreatment TIL content predicted longer time to progression and overall survival after dendritic cell vaccination. The TCR overlap response model with three groups was called speculative and said to need prospective validation. The cohort was small and heterogeneous, only a few patients had full blood and tumor sets, and even fewer had initial-recurrent tumor pairs.

TCRB CDR3 regions were amplified from 1.5 to 2.5 ug genomic DNA, or all available DNA if less, using the immunoSEQ assay. Multiplex PCR used 60 forward primers for TCR V beta segments and 13 reverse primers for J beta segments. To estimate the number of reads per starting template, synthetic control templates were added to each sample at limiting dilution. The Illumina HiSeq System generated 87 bp sequencing reads. As for how the authors treated the data: To remove PCR and sequencing errors, closely related sequences were merged with a nearest neighbor algorithm. TCR overlap was measured as the percentage of unique tumor TCR beta sequences that were also present in the peripheral blood of the same patient. Drawn from immuneACCESS, this table holds only the in-frame rearrangements with V and J called that TCRdb kept. Clones are partly lost; checked studies trace under half to an unresolved V gene and leave the rest unexplained. That table furnishes V, J and clone size, whereas the DNA furnished D and trimming. The sample contains approximately 82,000 clones, around 90% of them found a single time. Approximately 2.9% of the sample comes from the top ten.

Patients were selected for having adequate residual fresh-frozen tumor tissue and more than two years of available survival data. None of the glioblastoma patients carried an isocitrate dehydrogenase mutation, although molecular status otherwise varied. PBMC were collected before vaccination, two weeks after the third vaccination, and at tumor progression if tumor progression occurred. The Qiagen DNeasy Blood extraction Kit was used for extraction of genomic DNA. A remark on this clone: Its antigen is not yet known. No much larger clone is present one base from it, and per-base qualities are unavailable.

The germline V gene specifies MNHGY as CDR1 and SVAAGI as CDR2. The germline ends are 15 bases apart after V is trimmed by 2 bases and J by 4 bases. The CDR3 covers 15 residues, taking in both the cysteine and the phenylalanine. The CDR3 DNA has 45 bases and is translated from base 1. Source: blood, taken before dendritic cell vaccination. The receptor chain draws on TRBV6-9 and TRBJ2-7; the D gene is unclear. This TCR was sampled from a human donor with glioblastoma. The bases are TGTGCCAGCAGTTATCCGGGTGATCAACGTTACGAGCAGTACTTC. It codes for CASSYPGDQRYEQYF.